These 15 T cell receptor beta chains came from one sample sequenced in a study of shared clonotypes between healthy human individuals. The table came from immunoSEQ multiplex PCR; TCRdb's copy has only in-frame clones and leaves some out. The data show about 2.2 million clones, just under 95% seen once. Naive CD8 cells were CD45RO-negative, positively selected for CCR7, excluding terminally differentiated effector memory CD45RA+ cells. The sequencing input was naive CD8+ T cells from PBMCs. The receptor source for this set is a man between 18 and 35 years old in good health. Some clones in this sample may be carry-over from other donors' samples.

This sequence joins TRBV27 and TRBJ1-2, with TRBD1 identical over 12 bases. The CDR3 is 15 residues long. Looked up from germline, CDR1 is MNHEY and CDR2 is SMNVEV (reference sequence). With V trimmed by 5 bases and J by 4 bases, 5 bases remained unmatched. CDR3 DNA sequence: TGTGCCAGCAGTACCGGGACAGGGGGCGCCTATGGCTACACCTTC. Its translation: CASSTGTGGAYGYTF.

V usage is TRBV28 and J usage is TRBJ2-1; TRBD2 matches at 7 bases. Trimming removed 6 bases from V and 3 bases from J; junction bases left unmatched: 17. Germline CDR1 MDHEN, CDR2 SYDVKM. The CDR3 contains 18 residues. For the CDR3, the DNA is TGTGCCAGCAGACTAGGGCGGCTAGCGGAGACCAACTACAATGAGCAGTTCTTC. Translated, it gives CASRLGRLAETNYNEQFF.

The table lists this clone with a count of one. The V call is TRBV10-3, the J call TRBJ2-7; the match to TRBD1 covers 8 bases. This CDR3 has 15 amino acids. J was trimmed by 1 base and V by 5 bases; bases with no gene match: 7. CDR1 ENHRY and CDR2 SYGVKD come from the germline V gene. The CDR3 DNA reads TGTGCCATCAGTATAAGGGACAGGACATCCTACGAGCAGTACTTC. It encodes CAISIRDRTSYEQYF.

J is TRBJ2-7 and V is TRBV4-3; D is undetermined. Trimming left V 0 bases short and J 0 bases short, with 9 bases between. The CDR3 covers 15 residues. The germline CDR1 and CDR2 sequences are LGHNA and YSLEER. In DNA, the CDR3 is TGCGCCAGCAGCCAAGATGGCGACCTCTCCTACGAGCAGTACTTC. Protein: CASSQDGDLSYEQYF.

The chain links TRBV19 to TRBJ1-2, with 10 positions matching TRBD1. Germline V CDR1 and CDR2: LNHDA, SQIVND (reference sequence). The CDR3 runs 15 residues. V lost 4 bases to trimming and J lost 4 bases; unmatched junction nucleotides: 6. CDR3 residues: CASSTDRGQGYGYTF. Written as DNA, the CDR3 is TGTGCCAGTAGTACCGACAGGGGGCAGGGCTATGGCTACACCTTC.

To note about this clone: The same CDR3 arises from other DNA sequences in this sample as well. This chain uses TRBV14 with TRBJ2-7; no firm D call. Trimming shortened V by 4 bases and J by 7 bases, and 8 bases separated the two germline ends. The germline V gene has CDR1 SGHDN and CDR2 FVKESK. The CDR3 contains 11 residues. In DNA form, the CDR3 reads TGTGCCAGCAGCCCAGGTTTGGAGCAGTACTTC. Residues: CASSPGLEQYF.

J is TRBJ1-2 and V is TRBV13; D not resolved. The V end lost 5 bases, the J end lost 7 bases, and 8 bases lay between the germline ends. This CDR3 comprises 11 residues. Germline assignment: CDR1 PRHDT and CDR2 FYEKMQ (reference sequence). As DNA, the CDR3 is TGTGCCAGCAGCGCGACGAGTGGCTACACCTTC. Protein product: CASSATSGYTF.

This chain uses TRBV4-1 with TRBJ2-7; either TRBD1 or TRBD2 may supply D (5 bases each). V was cut by 4 bases and J by 5 bases, with 6 bases left in between. Germline V lookup: CDR1 MGHRA, CDR2 YSYEKL. The CDR3 consists of 11 residues. For the CDR3, the DNA is TGCGCCAGCAGCCGAGGGGACGAGCAGTACTTC. Protein: CASSRGDEQYF.

This clone has just one count. The chain links TRBV4-3 to TRBJ2-2; D not resolved. Germline V gene data show CDR1 as LGHNA and CDR2 as YSLEER. This CDR3 comprises 12 residues. V shed 8 bases and J shed 6 bases, with 10 bases lying between them. The CDR3 loop reads CASGRMAGELFF. The CDR3 DNA is TGCGCCAGCGGGCGGATGGCCGGGGAGCTGTTTTTT.

The V gene is TRBV19, the J gene TRBJ2-1, with TRBD2 matching over 10 bases. Per germline, CDR1 LNHDA and CDR2 SQIVND (reference sequence). The length of the CDR3 is 15 residues. The V and J ends lost 3 bases and 7 bases, in that order; junction bases with no gene match: 6. In nucleotides, the CDR3 is TGTGCCAGTAGTATCCTAGCGGGAGTTTGGAATGAGCAGTTCTTC. This translates into CASSILAGVWNEQFF.

This chain links TRBV28 with TRBJ2-7; D may be TRBD1 (5 bases). From germline, CDR1 is MDHEN and CDR2 SYDVKM. There are 14 residues in the CDR3. V was trimmed by 1 base and J by 5 bases, leaving 12 bases between them. This chain's CDR3 is CASSLSAGLDEQYF. The CDR3 nucleotides are TGTGCCAGCAGTTTATCTGCAGGGCTGGACGAGCAGTACTTC.

The J gene is TRBJ2-3, the V gene TRBV7-2, with 10 bases identical to TRBD2. The V segment lost 3 bases and the J segment 4 bases; nucleotides outside the gene matches: 7. The germline V gene encodes CDR1 SGHTA and CDR2 FQGNSA. The CDR3 has 16 amino acids. As DNA, the CDR3 is TGTGCCAGCAGCTTGTTAGCGGGAGGTTGGGCAGATACGCAGTATTTT. It translates to CASSLLAGGWADTQYF.

The chain links TRBV19 to TRBJ1-1, with 7 bases that match TRBD1. Germline V gene lookup returns CDR1 LNHDA and CDR2 SQIVND (reference sequence). After removal of 9 bases from V and 3 bases from J, the junction contained 10 bases not matched to a gene. This CDR3 is built from 14 residues. The chain's CDR3 is CASREGGFDTEAFF. CDR3 DNA: TGTGCCAGCAGGGAAGGGGGCTTCGACACTGAAGCTTTCTTT.

Note on this clone: Other DNA sequences from this sample encode an identical CDR3 as well. The gene calls are TRBV2 and TRBJ2-1, with 8 bases matching TRBD2. The CDR3 has 17 residues. V dropped 6 bases and J dropped 0; count of bases not matched to a gene: 10. The V gene's germline CDR1 is SNHLY and CDR2 FYNNEI. CDR3 residues: CASSVTSGVSSYNEQFF. The CDR3 DNA reads TGTGCCAGCAGCGTTACTAGCGGAGTATCCTCCTACAATGAGCAGTTCTTC.

This clone was recorded once. The chain is built from TRBV7-6 and TRBJ2-1; D is unresolved. The CDR3 covers 14 residues. From germline, CDR1 is SGHVS and CDR2 FNYEAQ. V was pared by 1 base and J by 8 bases, with 12 bases between. CDR3 region: CASSLVQVLDEQFF. DNA for the CDR3: TGTGCCAGCAGCTTAGTTCAAGTACTTGATGAGCAGTTCTTC.